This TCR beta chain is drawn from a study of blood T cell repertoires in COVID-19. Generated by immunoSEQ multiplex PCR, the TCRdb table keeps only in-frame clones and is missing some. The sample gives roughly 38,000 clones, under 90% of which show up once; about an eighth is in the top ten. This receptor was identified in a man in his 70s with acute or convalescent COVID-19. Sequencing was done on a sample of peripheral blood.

CDR3 nucleotide sequence: TGTGCCAGCAGTGAATCTGAGGGCCGGGGTGAAGCTTTCTTT. This gives the protein CASSESEGRGEAFF. The chain carries TRBV6-1 and TRBJ1-1, with D hard to call. The CDR3 runs to 14 residues. Germline V gives CDR1 MNHNS, CDR2 SASEGT. V was shortened by 2 bases and J by 7 bases, with 14 bases between the two germline ends.